The clone carrying this T cell receptor beta chain was counted between two and nine times. No antigen is known for it. These data come from a study of T cell repertoires in cytomegalovirus infection. Study findings and constraints: Predominance within the ex vivo response was attributable to HLA-C-restricted CMV-specific TCR beta clonotypes.

TCRdb re-analysed the reads in MiXCR, keeping a single row per CDR3 protein. This sample has roughly 340,000 distinct CDR3 sequences; almost 30% occur once, and the top ten carry about 20%. This TCR derives from a human donor in good health (CMV status not recorded). Some clones in this sample may be carry-over from other donors' samples. Here the sequenced sample was cultured PBMCs, taken from culture after CMV antigen stimulation.

CDR3 residues: CASSLYRGLNDTQYF. CDR3 in DNA: TGTGCCAGCAGCTTATATCGGGGGTTGAACGATACGCAGTATTTT. The chain is built from TRBV7-6 and TRBJ2-3; weak D call: TRBD2 (6 bases). The CDR3 loop spans 15 amino acids. Germline V lookup: CDR1 SGHVS, CDR2 FNYEAQ. V was trimmed by 2 bases and J by 6 bases, leaving 15 bases between them.